One and the same sample provided the 13 T cell receptor beta chains below, sequenced in a study of T cell responses to AZD1222 COVID-19 vaccine. Sequenced by immunoSEQ multiplex PCR; TCRdb stores in-frame clones only, minus some. The sample contains 130,000 or so clones, around 83% of which appear only once. The material was peripheral blood, obtained on day 0 of AZD1222 vaccination. These receptors were obtained from an adult in good health.

Remarks on this clone: Additional DNA sequences in this sample encode the identical CDR3. The chain is built from TRBV5-1 and TRBJ1-1, with D hard to call. Germline V lookup: CDR1 SGHRS, CDR2 YFSETQ. This CDR3 region has 12 residues. Trimming took off 0 bases at V and 5 bases at J, with 5 bases between the two ends. CDR3 amino acids: CASSLEGTEAFF. The CDR3 coding sequence is TGCGCCAGCAGCTTGGAAGGGACTGAAGCTTTCTTT.

The table lists this clone with many counts. This chain uses TRBV28 with TRBJ1-2, with a tentative D call TRBD1 (5 bases). This CDR3 is 17 amino acids long. The V and J ends lost 5 bases and 4 bases respectively, with 23 bases between them. Germline V gives CDR1 MDHEN, CDR2 SYDVKM. The CDR3, as DNA: TGTGCCAGCAGTCTCCATGGACTCAGGGATGGGATCTATGGCTACACCTTC. Residues: CASSLHGLRDGIYGYTF.

V usage is TRBV28 and J usage is TRBJ2-3, with D hard to call. Germline loops: CDR1 MDHEN, CDR2 SYDVKM. The germline V and J ends were trimmed by 2 bases and 1 base, with 10 bases remaining between them. The CDR3 loop spans 15 amino acids. The CDR3 sequence is CASSLVMWGTDTQYF. The DNA of the CDR3 is TGTGCCAGCAGTTTAGTAATGTGGGGCACAGATACGCAGTATTTT.

This chain links TRBV10-3 with TRBJ2-7; 12 positions agree with TRBD1. With 5 bases clipped from V and 7 bases from J, the junction kept 9 bases outside the gene matches. The CDR3 is 15 amino acids. Germline V gene lookup returns CDR1 ENHRY and CDR2 SYGVKD. The CDR3 here is CAISRPGQGAREQYF. CDR3 nucleotides: TGTGCCATCAGTCGACCGGGACAGGGGGCACGGGAGCAGTACTTC.

This rearrangement joins TRBV9 to TRBJ2-5, with TRBD1 identical over 10 bases. Germline V gives CDR1 SGDLS, CDR2 YYNGEE. V trimming: 0 bases; J trimming: 5 bases; junction bases outside the gene matches: 7. The CDR3 extends over 16 amino acids. CDR3 region: CASSVETGGFSETQYF. The CDR3 DNA reads TGTGCCAGCAGCGTAGAGACAGGGGGCTTTTCGGAGACCCAGTACTTC.

V and J are TRBV16 and TRBJ1-1; 9 bases fit TRBD1. With V trimmed by 4 bases and J by 4 bases, 7 bases remained unmatched. This CDR3 contains 15 residues. Germline V gene sequence: CDR1 KGHSY, CDR2 FQNENV. The CDR3 reads CASSRRGQGGTEAFF. The DNA for the CDR3 is TGTGCCAGCAGCCGACGGGGACAGGGAGGCACTGAAGCTTTCTTT.

This sequence joins TRBV27 and TRBJ2-1, with a weak D call TRBD2 (6 bases). The CDR3 totals 11 residues. Germline loops: CDR1 MNHEY, CDR2 SMNVEV (reference sequence). Deletions cut 11 bases from V and 12 bases from J, with 17 bases between. DNA of the CDR3: TGTGCCTCAAGGGCGGGATTATGGCAGTTCTTC. As protein: CASRAGLWQFF.

The V call is TRBV7-3, the J call TRBJ1-1, with D possibly being TRBD1 (6 bases). This CDR3 is 15 amino acids long. CDR1 is SGHTA and CDR2 is FQGTGA in the germline V gene. Trimming stripped 1 base from V and 2 bases from J, with 11 bases between. The CDR3, as DNA: TGTGCCAGCAGCTTAATGGGAGGGGGAAACACTGAAGCTTTCTTT. This gives the protein CASSLMGGGNTEAFF.

This chain links TRBV11-2 with TRBJ2-5; D is undetermined. V lost 0 bases and J 10 bases, leaving 6 bases between the germline ends. The CDR3 loop spans 11 amino acids. Germline-derived CDR1 and CDR2 are SGHAT and FQNNGV. The CDR3 nucleotides read TGTGCCAGCAGCTTAGAGGCGGACCAGTACTTC. Translation: CASSLEADQYF.

The CDR3 region is CASSEGALSGYTF. CDR3 DNA sequence: TGTGCCAGCAGTGAAGGGGCGTTGAGTGGCTACACCTTC. This chain connects TRBV6-1 to TRBJ1-2; D uncertain. The CDR3 loop spans 13 amino acids. The germline V gene has CDR1 MNHNS and CDR2 SASEGT. Trimming took off 1 base at V and 7 bases at J, with 10 bases between the two ends.

The genes are TRBV10-3 and TRBJ1-1, with D possibly matching TRBD1 (6 bases). Deletions cut 2 bases from V and 3 bases from J, with 19 bases between. Germline values: CDR1 ENHRY, CDR2 SYGVKD. The CDR3 spans 17 residues. The CDR3 bases are TGTGCCATCAGTGAGGTCAACAGGGAGCTAAAGCACACTGAAGCTTTCTTT. Protein: CAISEVNRELKHTEAFF.

The chain recombines TRBV5-5 with TRBJ2-7, with D perhaps matching TRBD1 (5 bases). Germline CDR1 is SGHKS and CDR2 is YYEKEE (reference sequence). Trimming removed 7 bases at V and 3 bases at J, with 11 bases between. The CDR3 is made up of 12 amino acids. The CDR3 is CASQGENYEQYF. DNA of the CDR3: TGTGCCAGCCAAGGGGAAAACTACGAGCAGTACTTC.

The V gene is TRBV25-1, the J gene TRBJ1-2; tentative D call: TRBD1 (6 bases). This CDR3 has 13 amino acids. Trimming stripped 6 bases from V and 7 bases from J, with 15 bases between. CDR1 and CDR2 from the germline V gene are MGHDK and SYGVNS. CDR3 in amino acids: CASRPRGGGGYTF. The CDR3 DNA is TGTGCCAGCAGACCACGCGGAGGGGGTGGCTACACCTTC.